This is a list of T cell receptor beta chains from one sample in a study of blood T cells in healthy people across ages. A single record per CDR3 protein comes from TCRdb applying MiXCR to the 5' RACE reads. Of approximately 900,000 distinct CDR3 sequences in the sample, roughly 28% are singletons; the top ten hold around 9.6%. These data also featured in a second study, about T cells of mothers and their children.

Sequenced sample: blood. The receptors here all came from a woman in her thirties or forties in good health. The CDR3 runs from the conserved cysteine through the conserved F or W. Each record gives: D gene, J gene, clone size, V gene, CDR3 DNA, CDR3 protein. D genes are given only for firm matches. The listing skips clone size in some rows; elsewhere it reads once, few, many or a size class.

d_gene: NA; j_gene: TRBJ2-1; abundance: few; v_gene: TRBV28; CDR3nt: TGTGCCAGCAGTTGGGACTTACCCTCCTACAATGAGCAGTTCTTC; CDR3aa: CASSWDLPSYNEQFF
d_gene: NA; j_gene: TRBJ2-7; abundance: many; v_gene: TRBV19; CDR3nt: TGTGCCAGTAGTACCCGGATCTACTACGAGCAGTACTTC; CDR3aa: CASSTRIYYEQYF
d_gene: TRBD1; j_gene: TRBJ2-5; abundance: many; v_gene: TRBV12-3/TRBV12-4; CDR3nt: TGTGCCAGCAGGATCGACAGGGAAGAGACCCAGTACTTC; CDR3aa: CASRIDREETQYF
d_gene: NA; j_gene: TRBJ1-6; abundance: NA; v_gene: TRBV25-1; CDR3nt: TGTGCCAGCAGAGGACAGTATAATTCACCCCTCCACTTT; CDR3aa: CASRGQYNSPLHF
d_gene: NA; j_gene: TRBJ2-7; abundance: many; v_gene: TRBV20-1; CDR3nt: TGCAGTGCTAGGCAATCGGGGGGCCCCCAGCACGAGCAGTACTTC; CDR3aa: CSARQSGGPQHEQYF
d_gene: NA; j_gene: TRBJ2-7; abundance: NA; v_gene: TRBV6-5; CDR3nt: TGTGCCAGCAGTTACCTCGGGGTACACCCCTACGAGCAGTACTTC; CDR3aa: CASSYLGVHPYEQYF
d_gene: NA; j_gene: TRBJ2-7; abundance: many; v_gene: TRBV7-9; CDR3nt: TGTGCCAGCAGCTCGGCGGGAACCTACGAGCAGTACTTC; CDR3aa: CASSSAGTYEQYF
d_gene: TRBD1; j_gene: TRBJ1-1; abundance: few; v_gene: TRBV20-1; CDR3nt: TGCAGTGCTAGAGATCTTGCGACAGGGTGGAACACTGAAGCTTTCTTT; CDR3aa: CSARDLATGWNTEAFF
d_gene: NA; j_gene: TRBJ2-1; abundance: NA; v_gene: TRBV27; CDR3nt: TGTGCCAGCAGTTTTTCCGAATACAATGAGCAGTTCTTC; CDR3aa: CASSFSEYNEQFF
d_gene: NA; j_gene: TRBJ2-1; abundance: few; v_gene: TRBV5-1; CDR3nt: TGCGCCAGCCAGTCAACCCCTTACAATGAGCAGTTCTTC; CDR3aa: CASQSTPYNEQFF
d_gene: NA; j_gene: TRBJ1-2; abundance: many; v_gene: TRBV20-1; CDR3nt: TGCAGTGCTATGTTTGGGGCGGCACGCTATGGCTACACCTTC; CDR3aa: CSAMFGAARYGYTF
d_gene: TRBD1; j_gene: TRBJ2-7; abundance: NA; v_gene: TRBV7-2; CDR3nt: TGTGCCAGCAGCCTCCGGGACAGGGGCGCCTACGAGCAGTACTTC; CDR3aa: CASSLRDRGAYEQYF
d_gene: NA; j_gene: TRBJ1-1; abundance: NA; v_gene: TRBV20-1; CDR3nt: TGCAGTGTAGAGTCACGCGGCACTGAAGCTTTCTTT; CDR3aa: CSVESRGTEAFF
d_gene: NA; j_gene: TRBJ2-5; abundance: many; v_gene: TRBV3-1; CDR3nt: TGTGCCAGCAGCCAAGCAGTAGGAGAGACCCAGTACTTC; CDR3aa: CASSQAVGETQYF
d_gene: TRBD1; j_gene: TRBJ1-2; abundance: NA; v_gene: TRBV28; CDR3nt: TGTGCCAGCTTCCGACAGGGGAGGACTAACTATGGCTACACCTTC; CDR3aa: CASFRQGRTNYGYTF
d_gene: NA; j_gene: TRBJ2-3; abundance: NA; v_gene: TRBV7-2; CDR3nt: TGTGCCAGCAGCCGGGGTTTAAGAACAGATACGCAGTATTTT; CDR3aa: CASSRGLRTDTQYF
d_gene: NA; j_gene: TRBJ2-2; abundance: NA; v_gene: TRBV3-1; CDR3nt: TGTGCCAGCAGCTTTCTATCGCCTGCGAACACCGGGGAGCTGTTTTTT; CDR3aa: CASSFLSPANTGELFF
d_gene: NA; j_gene: TRBJ1-6; abundance: many; v_gene: TRBV27; CDR3nt: TGTGCCAGCAGTCCCGGGACATCCTATAATTCACCCCTCCACTTT; CDR3aa: CASSPGTSYNSPLHF
d_gene: TRBD2; j_gene: TRBJ2-3; abundance: few; v_gene: TRBV5-1; CDR3nt: TGCGCCAGCAGCCCTTTCGGGACTAGCGGGGGGAACACAGATACGCAGTATTTT; CDR3aa: CASSPFGTSGGNTDTQYF
d_gene: NA; j_gene: TRBJ1-2; abundance: many; v_gene: TRBV5-1; CDR3nt: TGCGCCAGCAGCTTGGAGGGCCCGCGGTATGGCTACACCTTC; CDR3aa: CASSLEGPRYGYTF
d_gene: TRBD1; j_gene: TRBJ2-5; abundance: NA; v_gene: TRBV6-2/TRBV6-3; CDR3nt: TGTGCCAGCAGTCGGGACAGGGTCAACAATGAGCAGTACTTC; CDR3aa: CASSRDRVNNEQYF
d_gene: TRBD2; j_gene: TRBJ2-7; abundance: NA; v_gene: TRBV20-1; CDR3nt: TGCAGTGCTAGACGGGGGGAGTACGAGCGGTACTTC; CDR3aa: CSARRGEYERYF
d_gene: NA; j_gene: TRBJ2-7; abundance: few; v_gene: TRBV14; CDR3nt: TGTGCCAGCAGCCAAGATATTTTCGCGGGGTGGTACGAGCAGTACTTC; CDR3aa: CASSQDIFAGWYEQYF
d_gene: NA; j_gene: TRBJ2-7; abundance: NA; v_gene: TRBV7-8; CDR3nt: TGTGCCAGCAGCTCAACAGGCCCCTACGAGCAGTACTTC; CDR3aa: CASSSTGPYEQYF